What follows are 32 T cell receptor beta chains derived from one specimen sequenced in a study of control samples from healthy donors and cancer patients. The assay was immunoSEQ multiplex PCR, and TCRdb's table has in-frame clones only and misses some. The repertoire holds under 450,000 clones, 90% seen once, with 6% to 7% in the top ten. Input material: PBMCs. These receptors were taken from a middle-aged man with head and neck cancer.

The chain combines TRBV5-4 with TRBJ2-4; 7 nucleotides line up with TRBD1. Per the germline V gene, CDR1 is SGHNT and CDR2 is YYREEE (reference sequence). With 3 bases clipped from V and 6 bases from J, the junction kept 9 bases outside the gene matches. The CDR3 runs to 15 residues. The CDR3 sequence: CASSSRTGRANIQYF. The CDR3 coding sequence is TGTGCCAGCAGCTCGAGGACAGGCCGCGCAAACATTCAGTACTTC.

The CDR3, as DNA: TGCAGCGTTGTCGTGAACACTGAAGCTTTCTTT. This codes for CSVVVNTEAFF. The chain recombines TRBV29-1 with TRBJ1-1; D call uncertain. Germline loops: CDR1 SQVTM, CDR2 ANQGSEA. The CDR3 runs to 11 residues. V was shortened by 4 bases and J by 0 bases, with 3 bases between the two germline ends.

This chain joins TRBV25-1 and TRBJ1-2, with D possibly matching TRBD1 (5 bases). The CDR3 totals 13 residues. CDR1 and CDR2 from the germline V gene are MGHDK and SYGVNS. V gave up 1 base and J gave up 7 bases, with 10 bases separating them. In DNA form, the CDR3 reads TGTGCCAGCAGTGAATTTGGCAGGGCTGGCTACACCTTC. As protein: CASSEFGRAGYTF.

The V call is TRBV7-2, the J call TRBJ2-7; D is ambiguous. V lost 1 base and J 1 base, leaving 8 bases between the germline ends. Germline CDR1 and CDR2: SGHTA and FQGNSA. The CDR3 has 14 amino acids. The CDR3 is CASSLGYGSYEQYF. The CDR3 DNA follows: TGTGCCAGCAGCTTAGGGTACGGATCCTACGAGCAGTACTTC.

This chain links TRBV6-6 with TRBJ1-1, with TRBD1 matching 8 bases. J was trimmed by 2 bases and V by 9 bases; bases with no gene match: 5. Germline CDR1 MNHNY, CDR2 SVGAGI (reference sequence). This CDR3 comprises 13 residues. CDR3 amino acids: CARDPGGNTEAFF. The CDR3 DNA reads as TGTGCCAGGGATCCAGGGGGCAACACTGAAGCTTTCTTT.

This clone was counted a single time. This chain uses TRBV6-5 with TRBJ2-7; 7 bases agree with TRBD1. J lost 7 bases, V lost 6 bases, and 15 bases had no gene match. The germline gives CDR1 MNHEY, CDR2 SVGAGI. The CDR3 has 15 amino acids. CDR3 region: CASSPSGGQLLEQYF. In DNA form, the CDR3 reads TGTGCCAGCAGCCCCTCAGGGGGACAGCTTTTAGAGCAGTACTTC.

V gene TRBV18 combines with J gene TRBJ1-5; TRBD1 is a possible D gene (6 bases). This CDR3 has 15 residues. V was pared by 1 base and J by 1 base, with 8 bases between. CDR1 KGHSH and CDR2 LQKENI come from the germline V gene. Here the CDR3 DNA reads TGTGCCAGCTCACCACAGGGGGGGAGCAATCAGCCCCAGCATTTT. It specifies CASSPQGGSNQPQHF.

This clone was recorded a few times. The rearrangement joins TRBV28 to TRBJ1-2, with D possibly TRBD1 on 6 matching bases. This CDR3 is 14 amino acids long. Germline V gives CDR1 MDHEN, CDR2 SYDVKM. V dropped 6 bases and J dropped 8 bases, with 19 bases sitting between them. The CDR3 sequence is CASSQRGRGGGYTF. As DNA, the CDR3 is TGTGCCAGCAGCCAGAGGGGCAGGGGAGGCGGCTACACCTTC.

The chain recombines TRBV27 with TRBJ1-6, with no clear D. The CDR3 is made up of 13 amino acids. CDR1 and CDR2 from the germline V gene are MNHEY and SMNVEV (reference sequence). Trimming pared 2 bases from V and 5 bases from J, leaving 4 bases between. CDR3 in amino acids: CASSLEDNSPLHF. The CDR3, as DNA: TGTGCCAGCAGTTTAGAGGATAATTCACCCCTCCACTTT.

The V call is TRBV7-8, the J call TRBJ1-1, with unresolved D. Trimming removed 7 bases from V and 12 bases from J, with 21 bases in between. The CDR3 runs 13 residues. Germline CDR1 reads SGHVS; CDR2 reads FQNEAQ. The DNA of the CDR3 is TGTGCCAGCACCCAAGTGGGCCCCCGCAGGACTTTCTTT. It is translated as CASTQVGPRRTFF.

The chain uses TRBV4-2 and TRBJ2-1; D may correspond to TRBD1 or TRBD2 (5 bases each). The V gene lost 0 bases and the J gene lost 8 bases, with 14 bases spanning the gap. Germline V gene data show CDR1 as LGHNA and CDR2 as YNFKEQ. This CDR3 spans 15 amino acids. CDR3 loop: CASSQDVTGPDEQFF. The CDR3 nucleotides read TGTGCCAGCAGCCAAGACGTAACGGGGCCTGATGAGCAGTTCTTC.

The chain has TRBV15 and TRBJ1-3, with a possible D match to TRBD1 (5 bases). This CDR3 has 16 amino acids. Deletions cut 0 bases from V and 4 bases from J, with 13 bases between. The germline V gene has CDR1 LNHNV and CDR2 YYDKDF (reference sequence). This CDR3 reads CATSRDQGRLGNTIYF. DNA for the CDR3: TGTGCCACCAGCAGAGATCAGGGAAGGTTGGGAAACACCATATATTTT.

This chain connects TRBV5-8 to TRBJ1-5; D is perhaps TRBD1 (6 bases). The CDR3 contains 15 residues. The germline V gene has CDR1 SGHTS and CDR2 YDEGEE. Trimming pared 1 base from V and 3 bases from J, leaving 11 bases between. The CDR3 bases are TGTGCCAGCAGCTTGATCAGGGGCTACAATCAGCCCCAGCATTTT. It yields the protein CASSLIRGYNQPQHF. The complete variable domain, with remaining parts taken from reference TRBV5-8 and TRBJ1-5, reads EAGVTQSPTHLIKTRGQQATLRCSPISGHTSVYWYQQALGLGLQFLLWYDEGEERNRGNFPPRFSGRQFPNYSSELNVNALELEDSALYLCASSLIRGYNQPQHFGDGTRLSIL.

This chain connects TRBV28 to TRBJ1-3, with D possibly TRBD1 on 5 matching bases. The CDR3 loop spans 19 amino acids. Trimming took 5 bases from V and 0 from J, leaving 23 bases between them. Per germline, CDR1 MDHEN and CDR2 SYDVKM. CDR3 DNA sequence: TGTGCCAGCAGTCCTCGGGGGACGGACTTACGTTTCTCTGGAAACACCATATATTTT. This codes for CASSPRGTDLRFSGNTIYF.

V is TRBV7-2 and J is TRBJ1-3, with 8 bases fitting TRBD1. The trim removed 5 bases at V and 0 bases at J, leaving 3 bases unmatched. The CDR3 covers 15 residues. CDR1 and CDR2 (germline): SGHTA, FQGNSA. The CDR3 nucleotides are TGTGCCAGCAGCCCAGGGGGCGCCTCTGGAAACACCATATATTTT. Translation: CASSPGGASGNTIYF.

The chain combines TRBV6-5 with TRBJ1-4, with 10 positions matching TRBD1. The germline gives CDR1 MNHEY, CDR2 SVGAGI. The ends lost 4 bases at V and 7 bases at J; junction bases unmatched: 6. This CDR3 has 15 residues. The CDR3 coding sequence is TGTGCCAGCAGTTTCGTCGGACAGGGGGGTGAAAAACTGTTTTTT. It translates to CASSFVGQGGEKLFF.

The J gene is TRBJ1-2, the V gene TRBV10-3, with 7 bases identical to TRBD1. The V segment lost 6 bases and the J segment 8 bases; nucleotides outside the gene matches: 12. The CDR3 is 14 amino acids. The germline V gene encodes CDR1 ENHRY and CDR2 SYGVKD. The CDR3 DNA reads TGTGCCATCAGGGCGGATGAGGGGGCGCTCGGCTACACCTTC. Its protein is CAIRADEGALGYTF.

The V and J genes are TRBV3-1 (or the pseudogene TRBV3-2) and TRBJ1-5; D is unresolved. The V end was cut by 2 bases, the J end by 5 bases, with 7 bases between. The germline V gene encodes CDR1 LGHDT and CDR2 YNNKEL (reference sequence). The CDR3 covers 13 residues. CDR3 DNA sequence: TGTGCCAGCAGCCAAAGAACCGATCAGCCCCAGCATTTT. This sequence encodes CASSQRTDQPQHF.

This clone is a singleton in its sample. The V gene is TRBV9, the J gene TRBJ1-1; a weak D match, TRBD1 (6 bases). Trimming stripped 3 bases from V and 1 base from J, with 19 bases between. This CDR3 has 17 residues. CDR1 is SGDLS and CDR2 is YYNGEE in the germline V gene. The CDR3 here is CASSEHGQPGENTEAFF. The CDR3 DNA sequence: TGTGCCAGCAGCGAACATGGACAGCCTGGGGAGAACACTGAAGCTTTCTTT.

The chain combines TRBV5-1 with TRBJ2-1; D not resolved. V was cut by 1 base and J by 0 bases, with 8 bases left in between. Germline CDR1 SGHRS, CDR2 YFSETQ. This CDR3 contains 15 residues. CDR3 sequence (DNA): TGCGCCAGCAGCTTGTCAGCCAACTCCTACAATGAGCAGTTCTTC. It translates to CASSLSANSYNEQFF.

V usage is TRBV5-6 and J usage is TRBJ1-4; D is unclear. CDR3 length: 13 amino acids. Germline V gene lookup returns CDR1 SGHDT and CDR2 YYEEEE. V lost 3 bases to trimming and J lost 4 bases, with 7 bases between them. The CDR3 DNA is TGTGCCAGCAGCTCGGCCCTTAATGAAAAACTGTTTTTT. Encoded protein: CASSSALNEKLFF. Filled out from reference TRBV5-6 and TRBJ1-4, the complete variable domain reads DAGVTQSPTHLIKTRGQQVTLRCSPKSGHDTVSWYQQALGQGPQFIFQYYEEEERQRGNFPDRFSGHQFPNYSSELNVNALLLGDSALYLCASSSALNEKLFFGSGTQLSVL.

The CDR3 DNA reads as TGTGCCAGCAGGACGCAGTGGGCGATCGCCGGGGAGCTGTTTTTT. This encodes CASRTQWAIAGELFF. The J gene is TRBJ2-2, the V gene TRBV11-1; D gene unclear. Trimming removed 6 bases at V and 6 bases at J, with 17 bases between. CDR1 SGHAT and CDR2 FQDESV come from the germline V gene (reference sequence). The CDR3 consists of 15 residues.

The chain combines TRBV19 with TRBJ1-6, with D uncertain. The germline V gene has CDR1 LNHDA and CDR2 SQIVND (reference sequence). With 5 bases removed from V and 0 bases from J, the gap between germline ends came to 14 bases. The CDR3 sequence is 17 residues long. CDR3 DNA: TGTGCCAGTAGTCCTCGACCGAGGAGCTCCTATAATTCACCCCTCCACTTT. This codes for CASSPRPRSSYNSPLHF. Filled out from reference TRBV19 and TRBJ1-6, the complete variable domain reads DGGITQSPKYLFRKEGQNVTLSCEQNLNHDAMYWYRQDPGQGLRLIYYSQIVNDFQKGDIAEGYSVSREKKESFPLTVTSAQKNPTAFYLCASSPRPRSSYNSPLHFGNGTRLTVT.

CDR3 protein: CASSPTGTGYGTNTIYF. The CDR3 DNA sequence: TGTGCCAGCAGCCCAACTGGTACGGGGTACGGGACGAACACCATATATTTT. The chain is built from TRBV9 and TRBJ1-3; a possible D gene is TRBD1 (5 bases). V lost 4 bases, J lost 7 bases, and 24 bases lay in between. Germline CDR1 and CDR2: SGDLS and YYNGEE. The CDR3 contains 17 residues.

The V and J genes are TRBV28 and TRBJ2-6; possible D gene TRBD1, 5 bases. CDR3 size: 15 residues. The V gene lost 4 bases and the J gene lost 1 base, with 8 bases spanning the gap. The germline CDR1 and CDR2 sequences are MDHEN and SYDVKM. CDR3 sequence reads: CASSSRQSGANVLTF. CDR3 nucleotides: TGTGCCAGCAGTTCTAGACAGTCTGGGGCCAACGTCCTGACTTTC.

V usage is TRBV6-6 and J usage is TRBJ1-2; a weak D match, TRBD1 (5 bases). This CDR3 contains 15 residues. V lost 6 bases and J lost 8, with 22 bases in between. CDR1 is MNHNY, CDR2 SVGAGI, per germline (reference sequence). CDR3 in amino acids: CASRSTKEAKGGYTF. CDR3 sequence (DNA): TGTGCCAGCAGATCGACAAAGGAGGCAAAGGGGGGCTACACCTTC.

This clone was seen only once. J is TRBJ2-5 and V is TRBV11-1; D is perhaps TRBD1 (7 bases). Germline values: CDR1 SGHAT, CDR2 FQDESV (reference sequence). V was clipped by 4 bases and J by 9 bases, with 15 bases between them. There are 13 residues in the CDR3. The CDR3 spells CASSSGQPGAQYF. In nucleotides, the CDR3 is TGTGCCAGCAGCTCGGGACAGCCGGGGGCCCAGTACTTC. Drawing the rest from reference TRBV11-1 and TRBJ2-5, the complete variable domain is EAEVAQSPRYKITEKSQAVAFWCDPISGHATLYWYRQILGQGPELLVQFQDESVVDDSQLPKDRFSAERLKGVDSTLKIQPAELGDSAMYLCASSSGQPGAQYFGPGTRLLVL.

The chain is built from TRBV3-1 (or the pseudogene TRBV3-2) and TRBJ1-2; D is unclear. V gave up 3 bases and J gave up 3 bases, with 5 bases separating them. This CDR3 comprises 12 residues. Germline V lookup: CDR1 LGHDT, CDR2 YNNKEL (reference sequence). The CDR3 sequence is CASSHTDYGYTF. Written as DNA, the CDR3 is TGTGCCAGCAGCCACACAGACTATGGCTACACCTTC.

This clone was seen only once. The chain is built from TRBV19 and TRBJ1-5, with D possibly TRBD1 on 6 matching bases. This CDR3 comprises 13 residues. Germline loops: CDR1 LNHDA, CDR2 SQIVND (reference sequence). V lost 8 bases and J lost 4, with 12 bases in between. The CDR3 sequence: CASRGQINQPQHF. The CDR3 DNA sequence: TGTGCCAGTCGCGGACAGATAAATCAGCCCCAGCATTTT. Combining the CDR3 with reference TRBV19 and TRBJ1-5 gives the whole variable domain DGGITQSPKYLFRKEGQNVTLSCEQNLNHDAMYWYRQDPGQGLRLIYYSQIVNDFQKGDIAEGYSVSREKKESFPLTVTSAQKNPTAFYLCASRGQINQPQHFGDGTRLSIL.

V is TRBV5-1 and J is TRBJ1-1, with a tentative D call TRBD1 (5 bases). This CDR3 region has 15 residues. The V end lost 0 bases, the J end lost 5 bases, and 14 bases lay between the germline ends. CDR1 and CDR2 from the germline V gene are SGHRS and YFSETQ. CDR3 sequence reads: CASSLGGRVGTEAFF. The CDR3 DNA sequence: TGCGCCAGCAGCTTGGGCGGCAGGGTGGGGACTGAAGCTTTCTTT.

This rearrangement joins TRBV5-6 to TRBJ1-5, with no clear D. CDR1 and CDR2 from the germline V gene are SGHDT and YYEEEE. The ends were cut back, 4 bases at V and 2 bases at J, with 10 bases in the middle. The CDR3 has 14 residues. CDR3 in amino acids: CASSAAYGNQPQHF. As DNA, the CDR3 is TGTGCCAGCAGCGCCGCTTACGGCAATCAGCCCCAGCATTTT.

This clone was seen only once. The genes are TRBV10-1 and TRBJ2-3; TRBD1 might be the D (6 bases). V shed 3 bases and J shed 3 bases, with 10 bases lying between them. This CDR3 is built from 14 residues. CDR1 and CDR2 (germline): WNHNN, SYGVQD (reference sequence). The CDR3 DNA is TGCGCCAGCAGTGACGGGACACTTACAGATACGCAGTATTTT. It specifies CASSDGTLTDTQYF.